This section outlines one T cell receptor beta chain sequence together with its context. Its recognized antigen is unknown. These data are taken from a study of CXCR3-negative and CXCR3-positive naive CD8 T cells (dated by TCRdb to the late 2010s). In terms of the full investigation: In total, about 135 million TRB reads were obtained, or roughly 1.5 +/- 0.3 million reads per library. Data from 11 donors, pooled across two independent experiments, went into the diversity and physicochemical repertoire analyses. Naive subsets from 5 or 6 donors and memory cells from 3 donors were included in the TRBV-TRBJ cluster analysis.

The sequencer listed for this sample is NextSeq 550. The Human TCR Profiling Kit (MiLaboratory) was used to make UMI-labeled 5' RACE TRB cDNA libraries. cDNA synthesis used the entire amount of extracted RNA, and PCR amplification then used the entire amount of cDNA produced. The libraries were made side by side, with each library going through the same number of PCR cycles. The paper's processing steps were these. About 49,000 +/- 11,000 unique UMI-labeled TRB cDNA molecules per library were extracted with MIGEC and MiXCR, with at least two reads per UMI required. On average, each library contained approximately 40,000 +/- 10,000 functional in-frame TRB CDR3 nucleotide clonotypes without stop codons. Diversity metrics, including normalized Shannon-Wiener and Chao1, were computed in VDJtools after downsampling to 5000 UMI-labeled TRB molecules per sample. VDJtools computed clonotype-size-weighted physicochemical properties of the central five CDR3 residues: interaction energy, strength, volume and Kidera factor 4. TCRdb reanalyzed the reads, keeping one entry per CDR3 protein sequence and omitting DNA. The V and J calls were not made by the authors but by TCRdb's processing. The sample's own table lists about 110,000 distinct CDR3 sequences. More than 0.35% of the sample lies in the top ten.

For each CD8+ T cell subset, flow sorting was done in triplicate, and 300,000 to 350,000 cells per subset went directly into RLT lysis buffer. To keep memory contaminants out, a stringent definition of naive CD8+ T cells was applied: CD45RO-CCR7+CD27+CD95-. Standard density gradient centrifugation was used to isolate peripheral blood mononuclear cells from buffy coats. A FACSAria III was used to flow-sort naive CD8+ T cells into CXCR3-negative and CXCR3-positive populations. Total RNA was extracted from sorted cells with an RNeasy Mini Kit. Summary of the overall study and its limitations: CXCR3 expression partially decreased after cryopreservation, so most assays used freshly isolated PBMCs. Naive CXCR3-negative and CXCR3-positive cells from the same donor showed similar TRBV-TRBJ usage, whereas memory cells showed distinct patterns. Both naive subsets had comparably high repertoire diversity, while memory CD8+ T cells had much lower repertoire diversity. Because surface CD5, which is linked to self-reactivity in mice, was comparable between the naive subsets, TCR interaction strength was also inferred from the physicochemical properties of TRB CDR3s. Compared with CXCR3-negative naive cells, CXCR3-positive naive cells had TRB CDR3s with higher hydrophobicity (lower Kidera factor 4), lower energy, and higher strength and volume indices.

The CDR3 has 16 amino acids, counting the end cysteine and phenylalanine. No DNA was logged. CDR1 SQVTM and CDR2 ANQGSEA are derived from the germline V gene. The chain employs TRBV29-1 and TRBJ2-5; TCRdb selects TRBD2, and the lack of DNA leaves this call unchecked. This clonotype originated in a human donor in good health. Some clones in this sample may be carry-over from other donors' samples. The sample consisted of naive CXCR3+ CD8+ T cells from blood. Explained via the paper, the cell subset or site label denotes: CD45RO-CCR7+CD27+CD95- naive CD8+ T cells expressing CXCR3 (TNR3+). The CDR3 region: CSVAGLFEGLGETQYF.